Listed below are T cell receptor beta chains from one sample, sequenced in a study of cytomegalovirus exposure and HLA in healthy donors. Sequenced by immunoSEQ multiplex PCR; TCRdb stores in-frame clones only, minus some. The sample holds 150,000 to 200,000 clones, around four fifths seen once. Sequencing was carried out using PBMCs. Receptors originate from a man between 25 and 39 years old in good health and CMV-seronegative. The CDR3 runs from the conserved cysteine through the conserved F or W. A D gene is named only where the DNA matches it firmly. Clone size is stated in some rows and not others, as once, few, many or a class when expanded.

>.|TRBJ2-7|TRBV6-1|few|14
CASSKTGPPYEQYF
TGTGCCAGCAGTAAAACAGGGCCCCCCTACGAGCAGTACTTC
>TRBD1|TRBJ2-4|TRBV25-1|.|15
CASSEITDRLNIQYF
TGTGCCAGCAGTGAAATTACGGACAGGTTAAACATTCAGTACTTC
>TRBD1|TRBJ1-1|TRBV4-2|.|13
CATHRQGNTEAFF
TGTGCCACCCATAGACAGGGAAACACTGAAGCTTTCTTT
>TRBD1|TRBJ1-2|TRBV19|.|13
CASTTAPGQGRTF
TGTGCCAGTACCACCGCCCCGGGACAGGGTAGGACCTTC
>.|TRBJ2-1|TRBV7-9|few|13
CASSLGGQVRRFF
TGTGCCAGCAGCTTAGGAGGGCAGGTGAGGAGGTTCTTC
>.|TRBJ1-2|TRBV6-5|.|15
CASSYTGHPNYGYTF
TGTGCCAGCAGTTACACGGGACACCCCAACTATGGCTACACCTTC
>TRBD2|TRBJ2-3|TRBV11-2|.|18
CASSLELAGGPKTDTQYF
TGTGCCAGCAGCTTAGAGTTAGCGGGGGGCCCGAAAACAGATACGCAGTATTTT
>.|TRBJ1-6|TRBV7-3|.|14
CASSPYGSGSPLHF
TGTGCCAGCAGCCCCTATGGGTCGGGTTCACCCCTCCACTTT
>TRBD2|TRBJ2-5|TRBV7-2|.|21
CASSLAFSGRAGFIVAETQYF
TGTGCCAGCAGCTTAGCTTTTAGCGGGAGGGCCGGGTTTATAGTTGCGGAGACCCAGTACTTC
>TRBD1|TRBJ1-4|TRBV4-3|.|15
CASSQNRGRIEKLFF
TGCGCCAGCAGCCAGAACAGGGGGCGCATTGAAAAACTGTTTTTT
>.|TRBJ2-2|TRBV27|.|14
CASSWTRETGELFF
TGTGCCAGCAGTTGGACACGGGAGACCGGGGAGCTGTTTTTT
>TRBD1|TRBJ1-6|TRBV4-3|.|17
CASSQVEQGADNSPLHF
TGCGCCAGCAGCCAAGTTGAACAGGGGGCGGATAATTCACCCCTCCACTTT
>.|TRBJ2-7|TRBV9|once|17
CASSVDETVSPNYEQYF
TGTGCCAGCAGCGTAGATGAGACAGTCAGCCCCAACTACGAGCAGTACTTC
>.|TRBJ1-4|TRBV14|.|16
CASSQDIRVGNEKLFF
TGTGCCAGCAGCCAAGATATCAGGGTAGGGAATGAAAAACTGTTTTTT